What follows are 30 T cell receptor beta chains derived from one specimen sequenced in a study of shared clonotypes between healthy human individuals. The assay was immunoSEQ multiplex PCR, and TCRdb's table has in-frame clones only and misses some. The data contain 1.6 million or so clones, approximately 97% of them seen just once; the ten biggest clones take up 1% to 1.5%. Sequencing used naive CD4+ T cells sorted from blood. Specified subset: CD45RA+ positively selected. All receptors derive from a man aged 25-40 years in good health.

Note on this clone: The sample carries other DNA sequences with the same CDR3. CDR3 protein: CASSVASSSYNEQFF. The CDR3 nucleotides are TGTGCCAGCAGCGTAGCATCTTCCTCCTACAATGAGCAGTTCTTC. V gene TRBV9 combines with J gene TRBJ2-1; no definite D call. This CDR3 is 15 amino acids long. V lost 0 bases and J lost 0, with 7 bases in between. CDR1 is SGDLS and CDR2 is YYNGEE in the germline V gene.

The gene calls are TRBV30 and TRBJ2-5; 8 bases are shared with TRBD1. The assigned J gene may be wrong: the sequence end matches TRBJ2-7 better. The CDR3 spans 14 residues. Germline V gene data show CDR1 as GTSNPN and CDR2 as SVGIG (reference sequence). The CDR3 region has the DNA TGTGCCTGGAGTGTCGGACAGGGCTCCTACGAGCAGTACTTC. Protein sequence: CAWSVGQGSYEQYF.

The chain recombines TRBV7-2 with TRBJ2-3; D call uncertain. In germline, CDR1 is SGHTA, CDR2 FQGNSA. Trimming took 5 bases from V and 4 from J, leaving 13 bases between them. The CDR3 runs 14 residues. The CDR3 protein is CASSPLRSADTQYF. The CDR3 DNA follows: TGTGCCAGCAGCCCCCTTCGATCTGCAGATACGCAGTATTTT.

Concerning this clone: Other nucleotide sequences in the sample specify the same CDR3. The chain carries TRBV11-3 and TRBJ2-2; 8 nucleotides line up with TRBD2. The junction had 5 bases not matched to a gene; V was cut back by 6 bases and J by 2 bases. The germline CDR1 and CDR2 sequences are SGHNT and YENEEA. The CDR3 runs 15 residues. CDR3 sequence (DNA): TGTGCCAGCAGTTCGTTAGCGGGAAACACCGGGGAGCTGTTTTTT. Translating gives CASSSLAGNTGELFF. The whole variable domain, remainder taken from reference TRBV11-3 and TRBJ2-2, is EAGVVQSPRYKIIEKKQPVAFWCNPISGHNTLYWYLQNLGQGPELLIRYENEEAVDDSQLPKDRFSAERLKGVDSTLKIQPAELGDSAVYLCASSSLAGNTGELFFGEGSRLTVL.

The chain employs TRBV6-6 and TRBJ2-1; the D is unclear. The CDR3 is 11 residues long. Trimming took off 5 bases at V and 8 bases at J, with 7 bases between the two ends. The V gene's germline CDR1 is MNHNY and CDR2 SVGAGI (reference sequence). DNA of the CDR3: TGTGCCAGCAGTCTCCTGTATGAGCAGTTCTTC. Encoded protein: CASSLLYEQFF.

The chain combines TRBV27 with TRBJ2-3; D gene unclear. The CDR3 contains 13 residues. The V end was cut by 8 bases, the J end by 11 bases, with 20 bases between. Germline V gives CDR1 MNHEY, CDR2 SMNVEV (reference sequence). This CDR3 reads CASRPPGFTWQYF. The CDR3 DNA sequence: TGTGCCAGCCGACCCCCGGGCTTCACCTGGCAGTATTTT.

The chain is built from TRBV4-3 and TRBJ1-4; D is unresolved. The V gene lost 1 base and the J gene lost 3 bases, with 12 bases spanning the gap. The CDR3 is 16 amino acids. Germline CDR1 and CDR2: LGHNA and YSLEER. CDR3 DNA sequence: TGCGCCAGCAGCCAAGCTTCAGCTGGCGCTAATGAAAAACTGTTTTTT. It yields the protein CASSQASAGANEKLFF.

The chain employs TRBV2 and TRBJ1-3, with no clear D. Trimming pared 5 bases from V and 0 bases from J, leaving 5 bases between. CDR3 length: 13 amino acids. CDR1 SNHLY and CDR2 FYNNEI come from the germline V gene. The CDR3 loop is CASSQTSGNTIYF. The CDR3 DNA is TGTGCCAGCAGTCAAACCTCTGGAAACACCATATATTTT.

The rearrangement links TRBV15 to TRBJ1-5; D remains unclear. In germline, CDR1 is LNHNV, CDR2 YYDKDF (reference sequence). CDR3 length: 15 residues. V gave up 3 bases and J gave up 11 bases, with 20 bases separating them. The DNA for the CDR3 is TGTGCCACCAGCAGCCTCTCCGGGTCCCATCTAACCCAGCATTTT. Translating gives CATSSLSGSHLTQHF.

Notes on this clone: This sample also contains other DNA sequences that code for the same CDR3. The rearrangement uses TRBV9 and TRBJ2-2; weak D call: TRBD1 (5 bases). With 2 bases removed from V and 3 bases from J, the gap between germline ends came to 8 bases. The CDR3 runs to 14 residues. The germline V gene encodes CDR1 SGDLS and CDR2 YYNGEE. The CDR3 protein is CASSVVRDTGELFF. The CDR3, as DNA: TGTGCCAGCAGCGTCGTCAGGGACACCGGGGAGCTGTTTTTT.

CDR3 loop: CASSFSAISYEQYF. As DNA, the CDR3 is TGTGCCAGCAGCTTCTCGGCAATCTCCTACGAGCAGTACTTC. The chain is built from TRBV7-9 and TRBJ2-7; D unresolved. This CDR3 comprises 14 residues. Germline CDR1 is SEHNR and CDR2 is FQNEAQ (reference sequence). Trimming removed 3 bases at V and 0 bases at J, with 9 bases between.

CDR3 loop: CASSQVSTADTQYF. CDR3 sequence (DNA): TGCGCCAGCAGCCAAGTATCCACCGCAGATACGCAGTATTTT. V gene TRBV4-1 combines with J gene TRBJ2-3, with unresolved D. The CDR3 loop spans 14 amino acids. V was trimmed by 1 base and J by 4 bases, leaving 9 bases between them. Per the germline V gene, CDR1 is MGHRA and CDR2 is YSYEKL.

This chain connects TRBV27 to TRBJ2-7, with 12 bases lining up with TRBD1. The CDR3 has 18 residues. CDR1 is MNHEY, CDR2 SMNVEV, per germline (reference sequence). Unmatched junction bases numbered 15, after V lost 4 bases and J lost 5 bases. CDR3 sequence reads: CASSSRLFRDRGPDEQYF. The CDR3 coding sequence is TGTGCCAGCAGTTCCCGCCTTTTCCGGGACAGGGGGCCCGACGAGCAGTACTTC.

The CDR3 DNA is TGTGCCAGCAGCCAGGGCAGCGGGACTAGCGAGTTCTTC. The encoded protein is CASSQGSGTSEFF. V is TRBV7-2 and J is TRBJ2-1, with TRBD2 matching 10 bases. V lost 5 bases, J lost 14 bases, and 9 bases stayed unmatched. Germline V gene data show CDR1 as SGHTA and CDR2 as FQGNSA. CDR3 length: 13 amino acids.

V gene TRBV6-6 combines with J gene TRBJ2-5; D gene unclear. The CDR3 is 13 amino acids. V was cut by 6 bases and J by 2 bases, with 10 bases left in between. The V gene's germline CDR1 is MNHNY and CDR2 SVGAGI (reference sequence). The CDR3 sequence is CASRGNLQETQYF. The CDR3 DNA reads as TGTGCCAGCAGAGGAAACTTACAAGAGACCCAGTACTTC.

The rearrangement uses TRBV9 and TRBJ2-1; D perhaps matches TRBD2 (6 bases). CDR1 and CDR2 (germline): SGDLS, YYNGEE. The CDR3 is made up of 15 amino acids. The V end was cut by 4 bases, the J end by 4 bases, with 15 bases between. As DNA, the CDR3 is TGTGCCAGCAGCCCCGGGATAGCGGCTTACAATGAGCAGTTCTTC. Translated: CASSPGIAAYNEQFF.

The CDR3 sequence is CASGSLGTSGSYEQYF. The CDR3 bases are TGTGCCAGTGGCTCCCTCGGGACTAGCGGCTCCTACGAGCAGTACTTC. The rearrangement joins TRBV19 to TRBJ2-7, with 11 bases that match TRBD2. The V gene's germline CDR1 is LNHDA and CDR2 SQIVND (reference sequence). Trimming removed 8 bases from V and 0 bases from J; junction bases left unmatched: 9. This CDR3 has 16 amino acids.

This clone occurred once. The CDR3 sequence: CASSLPRQGRAKNIQYF. The CDR3 bases are TGTGCCAGCAGCTTACCTCGACAGGGGCGAGCCAAAAACATTCAGTACTTC. This rearrangement joins TRBV7-2 to TRBJ2-4; TRBD1 matches at 8 bases. CDR3 size: 17 residues. With V trimmed by 2 bases and J by 0 bases, 6 bases remained unmatched. The germline CDR1 and CDR2 sequences are SGHTA and FQGNSA.

The chain has TRBV9 and TRBJ2-1; 15 positions match TRBD2. Germline CDR1 is SGDLS and CDR2 is YYNGEE. CDR3 size: 15 residues. With V trimmed by 3 bases and J by 10 bases, 5 bases remained unmatched. The CDR3 DNA sequence: TGTGCCAGCAGCGCCGGACTAGCGGGAGGGCGAGAGCAGTTCTTC. Protein product: CASSAGLAGGREQFF.

The rearrangement uses TRBV14 and TRBJ2-1; no reliable D call. The CDR3 has 15 residues. CDR1 is SGHDN, CDR2 FVKESK, per germline. V lost 3 bases and J lost 4, with 13 bases in between. CDR3 region: CASSHWAETYNEQFF. The CDR3 bases are TGTGCCAGCAGCCATTGGGCGGAAACGTACAATGAGCAGTTCTTC. Looking up the rest from reference TRBV14 and TRBJ2-1 gives the full variable domain: EAGVTQFPSHSVIEKGQTVTLRCDPISGHDNLYWYRRVMGKEIKFLLHFVKESKQDESGMPNNRFLAERTGGTYSTLKVQPAELEDSGVYFCASSHWAETYNEQFFGPGTRLTVL.

The rearrangement joins TRBV9 to TRBJ2-5; D possibly corresponds to TRBD2 (6 bases). This CDR3 is 17 amino acids long. CDR1 and CDR2 (germline): SGDLS, YYNGEE. V was shortened by 0 bases and J by 2 bases, with 17 bases between the two germline ends. For the CDR3, the DNA is TGTGCCAGCAGCGTAGATGTTCCGGGAGCAGTACAAGAGACCCAGTACTTC. This encodes CASSVDVPGAVQETQYF.

The chain uses TRBV7-2 and TRBJ2-7, with unresolved D. The CDR3 runs to 12 residues. CDR1 is SGHTA, CDR2 FQGNSA, per germline. Trimming stripped 3 bases from V and 4 bases from J, with 7 bases between. The CDR3 here is CASSFQLYEQYF. CDR3 bases: TGTGCCAGCAGCTTCCAATTATACGAGCAGTACTTC. The full variable domain, its missing parts supplied by reference TRBV7-2 and TRBJ2-7, is GAGVSQSPSNKVTEKGKDVELRCDPISGHTALYWYRQSLGQGLEFLIYFQGNSAPDKSGLPSDRFSAERTGGSVSTLTIQRTQQEDSAVYLCASSFQLYEQYFGPGTRLTVT.

The chain employs TRBV7-3 and TRBJ1-1; 9 positions match TRBD1. The V gene's germline CDR1 is SGHTA and CDR2 FQGTGA. The CDR3 runs to 17 residues. With V trimmed by 6 bases and J by 0 bases, 11 bases remained unmatched. The CDR3 DNA is TGTGCCAGCAGGGCCACCGGGACAGGGTGGATGAACACTGAAGCTTTCTTT. Translating it yields CASRATGTGWMNTEAFF. Looking up the rest from reference TRBV7-3 and TRBJ1-1 gives the full variable domain: GAGVSQTPSNKVTEKGKYVELRCDPISGHTALYWYRQSLGQGPEFLIYFQGTGAADDSGLPNDRFFAVRPEGSVSTLKIQRTERGDSAVYLCASRATGTGWMNTEAFFGQGTRLTVV.

The chain joins TRBV6-1 to TRBJ2-7, with TRBD1 matching over 8 bases. The CDR3 is made up of 13 amino acids. CDR1 and CDR2 (germline): MNHNS, SASEGT. The J segment lost 5 bases and the V segment lost 4 bases, leaving 4 bases of the junction unmatched. The DNA of the CDR3 is TGTGCCAGCAGTGGGTACAGGGGGGACGAGCAGTACTTC. Its translation: CASSGYRGDEQYF.

A remark on this clone: The sample has other DNA sequences that encode this CDR3 too. The J gene is TRBJ2-1, the V gene TRBV5-1, with 11 positions matching TRBD2. The V gene's germline CDR1 is SGHRS and CDR2 YFSETQ. V lost 0 bases and J lost 4; bases outside the gene matches: 3. The CDR3 runs to 16 residues. Here the CDR3 reads CASSLGLAGPYNEQFF. CDR3 nucleotide sequence: TGCGCCAGCAGCTTGGGACTAGCGGGACCTTACAATGAGCAGTTCTTC.

This chain links TRBV5-1 with TRBJ2-2, with a tentative D call TRBD1 (5 bases). Germline V gene sequence: CDR1 SGHRS, CDR2 YFSETQ. Trimming stripped 0 bases from V and 4 bases from J, with 10 bases between. This CDR3 is 15 amino acids long. The DNA for the CDR3 is TGCGCCAGCAGCTTGGAAGACAGACCCACCGGGGAGCTGTTTTTT. Protein product: CASSLEDRPTGELFF.

V and J are TRBV5-6 and TRBJ1-4; TRBD1 is a possible D gene (6 bases). The CDR3 is made up of 14 amino acids. In germline, CDR1 is SGHDT, CDR2 YYEEEE. Trimming pared 4 bases from V and 4 bases from J, leaving 11 bases between. This CDR3 is CASSVDRFNEKLFF. CDR3 DNA: TGTGCCAGCAGCGTCGACAGGTTTAATGAAAAACTGTTTTTT. Using reference TRBV5-6 and TRBJ1-4 for the parts outside the CDR3, the full variable domain is DAGVTQSPTHLIKTRGQQVTLRCSPKSGHDTVSWYQQALGQGPQFIFQYYEEEERQRGNFPDRFSGHQFPNYSSELNVNALLLGDSALYLCASSVDRFNEKLFFGSGTQLSVL.

The chain combines TRBV6-6 with TRBJ2-1; TRBD1 might be the D (5 bases). V shed 2 bases and J shed 2 bases, with 13 bases lying between them. The CDR3 loop spans 16 amino acids. CDR1 and CDR2 (germline): MNHNY, SVGAGI (reference sequence). CDR3 region: CASSYTPRQTYNEQFF. CDR3 bases: TGTGCCAGCAGTTACACCCCGCGACAGACCTACAATGAGCAGTTCTTC.

CDR3 in amino acids: CSVTSGATFEQFF. The DNA for the CDR3 is TGCAGCGTTACTAGCGGAGCAACATTTGAGCAGTTCTTC. The chain is built from TRBV29-1 and TRBJ2-1; 8 bases align to TRBD2. Germline CDR1 is SQVTM and CDR2 is ANQGSEA. The V and J ends lost 5 bases and 9 bases, in that order; junction bases with no gene match: 9. This CDR3 spans 13 amino acids.

This clone came up a few times. The genes are TRBV28 and TRBJ1-2, with D possibly being TRBD1 (6 bases). The CDR3 has 14 residues. In germline, CDR1 is MDHEN, CDR2 SYDVKM. V was clipped by 5 bases and J by 4 bases, with 14 bases between them. The CDR3 region is CASSGRGPPYGYTF. In DNA, the CDR3 is TGTGCCAGCAGTGGCAGGGGACCTCCCTATGGCTACACCTTC.